The 32 T cell receptor beta chains in this list originate from one sample, sequenced in a study of shared clonotypes between healthy human individuals. Using immunoSEQ multiplex PCR, the repertoire was profiled, and TCRdb retains in-frame clones only, with some absent. Of about half a million clones listed, 78% are singletons. The sample was PBMCs. These receptors came from a woman aged 40 to 55 in good health. Some clones in this sample may be carry-over from other donors' samples.

The sample holds one count of this clone. The chain is built from TRBV5-1 and TRBJ2-7; 12 positions match TRBD2. Germline V gene sequence: CDR1 SGHRS, CDR2 YFSETQ. Trimming cost V 0 bases and J 3 bases; bases outside gene matches: 4. The CDR3 contains 16 residues. The DNA for the CDR3 is TGCGCCAGCAGCTTGGTGACTAGCGGGAGTAACTACGAGCAGTACTTC. It is translated as CASSLVTSGSNYEQYF.

V is TRBV19 and J is TRBJ1-3; maybe TRBD1 (5 bases). The V and J ends lost 4 bases and 2 bases respectively, with 15 bases between them. The CDR3 has 16 amino acids. CDR1 is LNHDA, CDR2 SQIVND, per germline (reference sequence). The CDR3, as DNA: TGTGCCAGTAGTAGTCTCGCCGGGGCCGCTGGAAACACCATATATTTT. This gives the protein CASSSLAGAAGNTIYF.

The J gene is TRBJ2-1, the V gene TRBV18, with 10 bases lining up with TRBD2. The CDR3 totals 16 residues. The germline V gene has CDR1 KGHSH and CDR2 LQKENI. V was clipped by 3 bases and J by 0 bases; unmatched bases: 2. The CDR3 DNA reads as TGTGCCAGCTCACCTAGCGGGAGGAGCTCCTACAATGAGCAGTTCTTC. Its translation is CASSPSGRSSYNEQFF.

The chain couples TRBV19 to TRBJ2-7; TRBD1 might be the D (6 bases). Looked up from germline, CDR1 is LNHDA and CDR2 is SQIVND (reference sequence). Trimming pared 5 bases from V and 7 bases from J, leaving 18 bases between. CDR3 length: 14 amino acids. CDR3 DNA: TGTGCCAGTAGTCCGGGACACCTCTTTGAAGAGCAGTACTTC. Protein sequence: CASSPGHLFEEQYF.

V gene TRBV4-1 combines with J gene TRBJ2-1, with D perhaps matching TRBD1 or TRBD2 (5 bases each). CDR1 and CDR2 (germline): MGHRA, YSYEKL. Trimming cost V 1 base and J 9 bases, with 13 bases left between them. The CDR3 runs 14 residues. CDR3 residues: CASSQGGSGGEQFF. The CDR3 nucleotides read TGCGCCAGCAGCCAAGGGGGGAGTGGGGGTGAGCAGTTCTTC.

The V call is TRBV5-1, the J call TRBJ2-2; TRBD1 agrees at 7 bases. CDR1 and CDR2 (germline): SGHRS, YFSETQ. The V segment lost 5 bases and the J segment 5 bases; nucleotides outside the gene matches: 9. The CDR3 extends over 15 amino acids. CDR3 nucleotides: TGCGCCAGCAGAGTCGACAGGGAAAGGACCGGGGAGCTGTTTTTT. Its translation: CASRVDRERTGELFF.

This clone was counted at least ten times. The chain employs TRBV4-2 and TRBJ2-7; 12 bases are a match to TRBD2. V was clipped by 4 bases and J by 2 bases; unmatched bases: 3. The V gene's germline CDR1 is LGHNA and CDR2 YNFKEQ. The CDR3 contains 15 residues. CDR3 DNA sequence: TGTGCCAGCAGCCTCGGACTAGCGGGAACCTACGAGCAGTACTTC. This translates into CASSLGLAGTYEQYF.

This chain connects TRBV7-3 to TRBJ2-5; 7 bases agree with TRBD2. In germline, CDR1 is SGHTA, CDR2 FQGTGA. V dropped 4 bases and J dropped 2; count of bases not matched to a gene: 4. The CDR3 runs to 14 residues. CDR3 residues: CASSSAGVQETQYF. Here the CDR3 DNA reads TGTGCCAGCAGCTCCGCGGGGGTACAAGAGACCCAGTACTTC.

This chain connects TRBV29-1 to TRBJ2-1; 8 bases fit TRBD1. V shed 4 bases and J 7 bases; nucleotides not matched to a gene: 6. The CDR3 has 13 residues. The germline V gene encodes CDR1 SQVTM and CDR2 ANQGSEA. The CDR3 bases are TGCAGCGTTGCGACAGGGGAGTGGAATGAGCAGTTCTTC. Translation gives CSVATGEWNEQFF.

This clone was picked up a small number of times. V and J are TRBV6-5 and TRBJ2-1; 8 positions agree with TRBD1. Germline assignment: CDR1 MNHEY and CDR2 SVGAGI. J was trimmed by 5 bases and V by 5 bases; bases with no gene match: 2. This CDR3 contains 13 residues. The CDR3 nucleotides are TGTGCCAGCAGTACGGACAGGGACAATGAGCAGTTCTTC. Encoded protein: CASSTDRDNEQFF.

V is TRBV27 and J is TRBJ2-1; 9 nucleotides align to TRBD2. The V gene's germline CDR1 is MNHEY and CDR2 SMNVEV (reference sequence). The CDR3 extends over 16 amino acids. The V gene end was trimmed by 3 bases and the J gene end by 9 bases; junction bases not matched to a gene: 12. The CDR3 sequence: CASSLSGLAKIGEQFF. The CDR3 bases are TGTGCCAGCAGTTTGTCGGGACTAGCTAAGATTGGTGAGCAGTTCTTC.

The V gene is TRBV30, the J gene TRBJ1-5; D unclear. Looked up from germline, CDR1 is GTSNPN and CDR2 is SVGIG (reference sequence). The CDR3 covers 13 residues. The V end was cut by 7 bases, the J end by 9 bases, with 19 bases between. DNA for the CDR3: TGTGCCTACTCCCGGGAGTCTAAGGGGCCCCAGCATTTT. It codes for CAYSRESKGPQHF.

The J gene is TRBJ2-1, the V gene TRBV2, with D hard to call. The CDR3 consists of 13 residues. Deletions cut 3 bases from V and 4 bases from J, with 7 bases between. Per the germline V gene, CDR1 is SNHLY and CDR2 is FYNNEI. The CDR3 DNA reads TGTGCCAGCAGTGATTTGGGGTACAATGAGCAGTTCTTC. Protein product: CASSDLGYNEQFF.

Written as DNA, the CDR3 is TGCGCCAGCAGCTTGGCGACAGGGAGTAAGACCCAGTACTTC. Translating gives CASSLATGSKTQYF. V is TRBV5-1 and J is TRBJ2-5, with 7 bases identical to TRBD1. There are 14 residues in the CDR3. After removal of 0 bases from V and 6 bases from J, the junction contained 5 bases not matched to a gene. Germline V gives CDR1 SGHRS, CDR2 YFSETQ.

This clone has just one count. CDR3 loop: CASTSTAVSTDTQYF. For the CDR3, the DNA is TGTGCCAGCACCTCCACGGCGGTAAGCACAGATACGCAGTATTTT. The J gene is TRBJ2-3, the V gene TRBV16; D is undetermined. This CDR3 comprises 15 residues. Germline V gene data show CDR1 as KGHSY and CDR2 as FQNENV. V was pared by 7 bases and J by 0 bases, with 14 bases between.

This sequence joins TRBV5-1 and TRBJ1-2; tentatively, D is TRBD1 (5 bases). The length of the CDR3 is 15 residues. Trimming left V 0 bases short and J 2 bases short, with 11 bases between. CDR1 and CDR2 (germline): SGHRS, YFSETQ. The CDR3 nucleotides are TGCGCCAGCAGCTTGGTAGGGGCAGGAAACTATGGCTACACCTTC. It is translated as CASSLVGAGNYGYTF.

The chain combines TRBV7-8 with TRBJ2-3, with 10 bases fitting TRBD2. Germline assignment: CDR1 SGHVS and CDR2 FQNEAQ. The CDR3 consists of 19 residues. Trimming at V came to 5 bases and at J to 3 bases, leaving 17 bases not matched to a gene. The CDR3 DNA sequence: TGTGCCAGCAGCCGAAGTTGGGGCCAGCGGGAGGGCCGGACAGATACGCAGTATTTT. Protein: CASSRSWGQREGRTDTQYF.

The chain uses TRBV14 and TRBJ2-7, with D possibly matching TRBD2 (6 bases). Trimming left V 1 base short and J 7 bases short, with 11 bases between. This CDR3 is built from 13 residues. In germline, CDR1 is SGHDN, CDR2 FVKESK. The CDR3 is CASSQVVGSEQYF. CDR3 nucleotides: TGTGCCAGCAGCCAAGTGGTCGGGAGTGAGCAGTACTTC. Supplemented by reference TRBV14 and TRBJ2-7, the full variable domain reads EAGVTQFPSHSVIEKGQTVTLRCDPISGHDNLYWYRRVMGKEIKFLLHFVKESKQDESGMPNNRFLAERTGGTYSTLKVQPAELEDSGVYFCASSQVVGSEQYFGPGTRLTVT.

The chain employs TRBV2 and TRBJ2-2, with D hard to call. From germline, CDR1 is SNHLY and CDR2 FYNNEI. The CDR3 sequence is 15 residues long. Trimming removed 10 bases from V and 5 bases from J, with 20 bases in between. CDR3 region: CANSKALPWTGELFF. The CDR3 DNA follows: TGTGCCAACTCCAAAGCGCTTCCGTGGACCGGGGAGCTGTTTTTT.

The CDR3 region has the DNA TGTGCCAGCAGCTTAGGTGTGAGCACAGATACGCAGTATTTT. It is translated as CASSLGVSTDTQYF. The chain combines TRBV7-2 with TRBJ2-3; D uncertain. Trimming shortened V by 1 base and J by 0 bases, and 5 bases separated the two germline ends. There are 14 residues in the CDR3. Germline values: CDR1 SGHTA, CDR2 FQGNSA.

For this clone: Other DNA sequences from this sample encode an identical CDR3 as well. The V call is TRBV30, the J call TRBJ2-5; D remains unclear. CDR1 is GTSNPN and CDR2 is SVGIG in the germline V gene (reference sequence). This CDR3 comprises 13 residues. V dropped 0 bases and J dropped 5 bases, with 10 bases sitting between them. CDR3 residues: CAWSVAGGETQYF. The DNA of the CDR3 is TGTGCCTGGAGTGTAGCTGGTGGGGAGACCCAGTACTTC.

The rearrangement joins TRBV7-3 to TRBJ2-7, with 9 bases that match TRBD2. CDR1 and CDR2 (germline): SGHTA, FQGTGA. J was trimmed by 2 bases and V by 5 bases; bases with no gene match: 10. The CDR3 loop spans 16 amino acids. This chain's CDR3 is CASSPLGASGTYEQYF. In nucleotides, the CDR3 is TGTGCCAGCAGCCCCCTAGGGGCTAGCGGGACCTACGAGCAGTACTTC.

Here the CDR3 reads CASSSQPTSGSGNEQFF. CDR3 DNA: TGTGCCAGCAGCTCGCAACCGACTAGCGGGAGCGGGAATGAGCAGTTCTTC. V is TRBV7-2 and J is TRBJ2-1; 12 bases line up with TRBD2. After removal of 4 bases from V and 7 bases from J, the junction contained 11 bases not matched to a gene. Germline CDR1 is SGHTA and CDR2 is FQGNSA. This CDR3 is 17 amino acids long. Looking up the rest from reference TRBV7-2 and TRBJ2-1 gives the full variable domain: GAGVSQSPSNKVTEKGKDVELRCDPISGHTALYWYRQSLGQGLEFLIYFQGNSAPDKSGLPSDRFSAERTGGSVSTLTIQRTQQEDSAVYLCASSSQPTSGSGNEQFFGPGTRLTVL.

V usage is TRBV29-1 and J usage is TRBJ2-5, with TRBD1 as a possible D gene (5 bases). From germline, CDR1 is SQVTM and CDR2 ANQGSEA. The V and J ends lost 2 bases and 0 bases respectively, with 13 bases between them. CDR3 length: 15 amino acids. CDR3 nucleotide sequence: TGCAGCGTTGAACTGTGGGCAGGGAACCAAGAGACCCAGTACTTC. This translates into CSVELWAGNQETQYF.

The rearrangement uses TRBV28 and TRBJ1-2; a weak D match, TRBD1 (6 bases). The CDR3 has 15 amino acids. V was pared by 7 bases and J by 0 bases, with 15 bases between. Germline V gene lookup returns CDR1 MDHEN and CDR2 SYDVKM. The CDR3 loop reads CASIRGRTTNYGYTF. CDR3 nucleotides: TGTGCCAGCATCAGGGGAAGAACCACTAACTATGGCTACACCTTC.

The chain combines TRBV30 with TRBJ1-2; 9 positions agree with TRBD1. Germline CDR1 GTSNPN, CDR2 SVGIG (reference sequence). The V segment lost 5 bases and the J segment 0 bases; nucleotides outside the gene matches: 7. CDR3 length: 15 residues. The CDR3 bases are TGTGCCTGGGTAGGGACAGGGCGTACTAACTATGGCTACACCTTC. It translates to CAWVGTGRTNYGYTF.

The chain links TRBV5-4 to TRBJ2-7; no reliable D call. V dropped 0 bases and J dropped 3 bases, with 10 bases sitting between them. The CDR3 sequence is 14 residues long. In germline, CDR1 is SGHNT, CDR2 YYREEE (reference sequence). The CDR3 region has the DNA TGTGCCAGCAGCTTGGACGGTGAAAGCTACGAGCAGTACTTC. This encodes CASSLDGESYEQYF.

This clone was observed at least ten times. The chain is built from TRBV28 and TRBJ2-2; the match to TRBD1 covers 11 bases. This CDR3 has 16 residues. The ends lost 6 bases at V and 4 bases at J; junction bases unmatched: 7. Germline loops: CDR1 MDHEN, CDR2 SYDVKM. The CDR3 protein is CASSPDRGLPTGELFF. DNA of the CDR3: TGTGCCAGCAGCCCGGACAGGGGGCTTCCCACCGGGGAGCTGTTTTTT.

The rearrangement joins TRBV18 to TRBJ1-4, with 9 nucleotides matching TRBD1. Germline V gene data show CDR1 as KGHSH and CDR2 as LQKENI. The V segment lost 6 bases and the J segment 6 bases; nucleotides outside the gene matches: 2. The CDR3 length is 13 residues. The CDR3 DNA sequence: TGTGCCAGCTCGCGGGACAGGGATGAAAAACTGTTTTTT. Protein: CASSRDRDEKLFF.

The V gene is TRBV10-2, the J gene TRBJ2-2; D remains unclear. Germline loops: CDR1 WSHSY, CDR2 SAAADI. This CDR3 has 15 amino acids. Trimming took 0 bases from V and 6 from J, leaving 11 bases between them. The DNA of the CDR3 is TGCGCCAGCAGTGAGTCGATGGTGGTCTCCGGGGAGCTGTTTTTT. Protein sequence: CASSESMVVSGELFF.

The V and J genes are TRBV27 and TRBJ2-7; D is perhaps TRBD2 (6 bases). V lost 6 bases, J lost 3 bases, and 21 bases lay in between. The CDR3 consists of 16 residues. Germline V gives CDR1 MNHEY, CDR2 SMNVEV (reference sequence). In DNA, the CDR3 is TGTGCCAGCAGCCAGCTTATCCAGGGACTGAGCTACGAGCAGTACTTC. It specifies CASSQLIQGLSYEQYF.

As concerns this clone: The sample contains more than one DNA sequence encoding this CDR3. V and J are TRBV5-4 and TRBJ1-2; no definite D call. Trimming pared 0 bases from V and 5 bases from J, leaving 5 bases between. Germline CDR1 and CDR2: SGHNT and YYREEE (reference sequence). The CDR3 has 12 amino acids. The CDR3: CASSLDKYGYTF. CDR3 nucleotides: TGTGCCAGCAGCTTGGACAAATATGGCTACACCTTC.